This entry is about one T cell receptor beta chain. These data originate in a study of blood T cell repertoires in COVID-19. Study-wide background: Some COVID-19 samples were acute and others convalescent; all came from the United States, Italy and Spain. Nucleic acid was either cDNA or gDNA, and it came from T cells, B-cell-depleted T cells, or PBMCs.

This CDR3 has 17 amino acids. Trimming stripped 1 base from V and 3 bases from J, with 19 bases between. CDR1 is LGHNA, CDR2 YNFKEQ, per germline. Original methodology: Reference gene primer amplification gave estimated nucleated cell counts. The table came from immunoSEQ multiplex PCR; TCRdb's copy has only in-frame clones and leaves some out. The V and J calls and clone size come from that table; D and trimming were worked out from the DNA. The sample holds over 250,000 clones, 83% seen once. The sequencing input was peripheral blood. V gene TRBV4-2 combines with J gene TRBJ2-7, with D perhaps matching TRBD2 (6 bases). This TCR was recovered from a woman in her 50s who had recovered from COVID-19. Here the CDR3 reads CASSQVMLRDGSYEQYF. The CDR3 DNA follows: TGTGCCAGCAGCCAAGTAATGCTTCGGGACGGGAGCTACGAGCAGTACTTC.